This T cell receptor beta chain originates from a study of somatic mutations in cytotoxic T cells in rheumatoid arthritis. For the study at large: Prior to any treatment and right after diagnosis, patient blood (about 30 ml EDTA) was drawn. The flow sorting of some V beta antibody-stained T-cell populations reached nearly 100% purity, and the sorted populations included V beta1+ cells sequenced for TCRB.

Whole-study results and caveats: The modest underrepresentation of TRBV07 observed in rheumatoid arthritis patients was not subjected to multiple-comparison adjustment.

TCRdb's copy holds only in-frame clones and misses some; the assay was immunoSEQ multiplex PCR. The sample shows 6,800 or so clones, 87% of them seen only once. This CDR3 has 15 residues. Per germline, CDR1 SNHLY and CDR2 FYNNEI. V shed 2 bases, J shed 5 bases, and the junction held 3 bases outside the gene matches. Comments on this clone: The antigen is not known.

What was sequenced was CD8+ T cells sorted from blood. The sequence was collected from a man in his forties with rheumatoid arthritis. The chain has TRBV2 and TRBJ2-1, with 10 nucleotides matching TRBD2. CDR3 sequence: CASSEPGLADNEQFF. CDR3 nucleotides: TGTGCCAGCAGTGAACCCGGACTAGCGGACAATGAGCAGTTCTTC.